This TCR beta chain comes out of a study of graft-versus-host responses after intestinal transplantation. Study information: Each recipient received a multivisceral, liver-intestinal, or isolated intestinal graft. Tacrolimus and steroids were given for 2 to 3 years to all recipients after anti-thymocyte globulin induction. Findings and caveats of the study: Peak circulating GvH clone levels tracked with early post-transplant HvG declines. GvH clones surfaced in recipient marrow, some emerging earlier in ileum or blood.

Germline V gives CDR1 SGHDT, CDR2 YYEEEE. CDR3 length: 14 amino acids. Germline trimming cut 2 bases from V and 1 base from J; bases unmatched to any gene: 2. Produced via immunoSEQ multiplex PCR; TCRdb's table is partial and in-frame only. The repertoire holds 84,000 or so clones, with 80% to 90% as singletons. Details on this clone: Its antigen is currently unknown.

V is TRBV5-6 and J is TRBJ1-1, with TRBD1 matching 7 bases. The source material was unstimulated CD8+ T cells sorted from spleen or lymph node cells, sampled before transplant. The source is a human donor who was the organ donor for an intestinal transplant. In DNA form, the CDR3 reads TGTGCCAGCAGCTTTGGACAGGCGAACACTGAAGCTTTCTTT. This gives the protein CASSFGQANTEAFF.